These T cell receptor beta chains were read from a single sample in a study of blood T cell repertoires in COVID-19. Measured with immunoSEQ multiplex PCR; TCRdb has only the in-frame clones, and not every one. The sample records approximately 280,000 clones, nearly 90% being singletons. The sample comprised PBMCs or T cells enriched from blood (not recorded which). These receptors were taken from a woman aged 18 to 35 with acute COVID-19. Both conserved end residues are part of each CDR3. D genes are given only for firm matches. Clone size is not always given. Where it is, it says once, few, many or a class for expanded clones.

clone_size d_call j_call v_call cdr3_aa cdr3_nt
- - TRBJ2-7 TRBV18 CASSPQGRVNEQYF TGTGCCAGCTCACCACAGGGCAGGGTAAACGAGCAGTACTTC
- - TRBJ2-7 TRBV7-8 CASSLETFRSEQYF TGTGCCAGCAGCTTAGAGACATTTCGGTCCGAGCAGTACTTC
- - TRBJ1-6 TRBV25-1 CASRTGVSNSPLHF TGTGCCAGCAGAACGGGAGTCAGTAATTCACCCCTCCACTTT
- - TRBJ1-5 TRBV28 CASGVGGQPQHF TGTGCCAGCGGAGTTGGAGGTCAGCCCCAGCATTTT
- TRBD1 TRBJ2-1 TRBV4-2 CASSHPGTGGGMDNEQFF TGTGCCAGCAGCCACCCCGGGACAGGGGGCGGTATGGACAATGAGCAGTTCTTC
- - TRBJ1-1 TRBV19 CASSIDRGTEAFF TGTGCCAGTAGTATAGATAGGGGCACTGAAGCTTTCTTT
- - TRBJ1-6 TRBV19 CASTEGDFSARIDSPLHF TGTGCCAGTACCGAGGGGGATTTTAGCGCTCGCATTGATTCACCCCTCCACTTT
- TRBD1 TRBJ2-2 TRBV19 CATQWTGGRTGELFF TGTGCCACCCAATGGACAGGAGGACGTACCGGGGAGCTGTTTTTT
- - TRBJ1-2 TRBV11-2 CASSLDWGFYGYTF TGTGCCAGCAGCTTAGACTGGGGCTTCTATGGCTACACCTTC
- - TRBJ1-3 TRBV30 CAYHPYDSGNTIYF TGTGCCTACCATCCCTACGACTCTGGAAACACCATATATTTT
- TRBD1 TRBJ1-4 TRBV29-1 CSVLQGLGEKLFF TGCAGCGTCTTACAGGGGTTAGGTGAAAAACTGTTTTTT
- - TRBJ2-7 TRBV5-6 CASSLSLHGSGYYEQYF TGTGCCAGCAGCTTATCGCTACACGGGAGTGGCTACTACGAGCAGTACTTC
- TRBD1 TRBJ2-6 TRBV5-4 CASSVRGGQRGTSGANVLTF TGTGCCAGCAGCGTCCGAGGGGGCCAGCGTGGCACCTCTGGGGCCAACGTCCTGACTTTC
- - TRBJ2-5 TRBV19 CASSTVPGLETQYF TGTGCCAGTTCGACTGTCCCGGGACTAGAGACCCAGTACTTC
- - TRBJ2-2 TRBV30 CAWSVGGAGELFF TGTGCCTGGAGTGTAGGGGGAGCCGGGGAGCTGTTTTTT
- - TRBJ1-2 TRBV7-2 CASSRGINYGYTF TGTGCCAGCAGTCGGGGAATTAACTATGGCTACACCTTC
once - TRBJ2-7 TRBV19 CASSRKLGGEQYF TGTGCCAGTAGTAGAAAACTAGGTGGGGAGCAGTACTTC
once - TRBJ1-1 TRBV4-1 CASSQDTGLMNTEAFF TGCGCCAGCAGCCAAGACACAGGCCTGATGAACACTGAAGCTTTCTTT
- - TRBJ2-7 TRBV28 CASSFGQGSYEQYF TGTGCCAGCAGTTTTGGCCAGGGGAGCTACGAGCAGTACTTC
- TRBD2 TRBJ2-1 TRBV2 CASSEGSGIYNEQFF TGTGCCAGCAGTGAAGGTAGCGGGATTTACAATGAGCAGTTCTTC
- TRBD1 TRBJ1-5 TRBV5-5 CASSSGQGRGQPQHF TGTGCCAGCAGCTCTGGACAGGGAAGAGGGCAGCCCCAGCATTTT
few TRBD2 TRBJ2-3 TRBV19 CASSPLYGGRNTDTQYF TGTGCCAGTAGCCCCCTCTACGGGGGGAGGAACACAGATACGCAGTATTTT
- TRBD2 TRBJ2-3 TRBV7-2 CASSSQAGVTDTQYF TGTGCCAGCAGCTCTCAAGCGGGAGTCACAGATACGCAGTATTTT
- - TRBJ1-1 TRBV3-1/TRBV3-2 CASSQMFSGESRDTEAFF TGTGCCAGCAGCCAAATGTTCTCGGGGGAGTCAAGGGACACTGAAGCTTTCTTT